This TCR beta chain was documented in a study of T cell responses to AZD1222 COVID-19 vaccine. Findings of the study overall: Only 5 or 6 individuals given AZD1222 were seropositive at baseline. The study reported that nearly half of spike-specific TCRs target unmutated variant regions. Recipients of two AZD1222 doses showed rising Spike-specific TCR breadth and depth. Repertoire collection took place solely once the T cell response had peaked.

Using immunoSEQ multiplex PCR, the repertoire was profiled, and TCRdb retains in-frame clones only, with some absent. Here the sample spans roughly 180,000 clones, 85% to 95% being singletons. About this clone: Its antigen is not identified.

Germline V gene lookup returns CDR1 LNHDA and CDR2 SQIVND (reference sequence). V was trimmed by 1 base and J by 0 bases, leaving 10 bases between them. The CDR3 loop spans 16 amino acids. The input for sequencing was peripheral blood, taken on day 0 of AZD1222 vaccination. The receptor comes from an adult in good health. This chain joins TRBV19 and TRBJ1-3; D gene uncertain. Here the CDR3 reads CASSIAPRSSGNTIYF. The CDR3 bases are TGTGCCAGTAGTATAGCACCGAGGAGCTCTGGAAACACCATATATTTT.